The source of this TCR beta chain is a study of blood T cells in healthy people across ages. The germline gives CDR1 MGHRA, CDR2 YSYEKL. This CDR3 is built from 15 residues. Through a sample-barcoded 5' primer and a J-beta primer mix, a second PCR was run for about 6 to 11 cycles. MiXCR was run by TCRdb on the 5' RACE reads, yielding one entry per CDR3 protein. This table holds roughly 680,000 distinct CDR3 sequences, 45% to 60% found once. The donors, healthy Caucasians from Russia, were aged about 6 to 100. Peripheral blood, about 9.4 milliliters per donor, was collected. Whole-study findings and limits: In long-lived donors, naive CD4+ cell counts and diversity exceeded those of aged donors. While age rose, TCR beta diversity per million T cells dropped in a roughly linear way.

A note on this clonotype: The target antigen is unknown.

The chain combines TRBV4-1 with TRBJ2-4; no definite D call. The J call is uncertain, as TRBJ2-7 better fits the DNA end. This clonotype originated in a woman older than 75 in good health. Sample: blood. CDR3 amino acids: CASSQDSRAPYEQYF. The CDR3 DNA is TGCGCCAGCAGCCAAGATAGTCGGGCCCCCTACGAGCAGTACTTC.